This entry features one T cell receptor beta chain sequence. V lost 7 bases, J lost 4 bases, and 10 bases lay in between. CDR3 size: 12 residues. Germline CDR1 reads SNHLY; CDR2 reads FYNNEI. Produced via immunoSEQ multiplex PCR; TCRdb's table is partial and in-frame only. The sample records approximately 240,000 clones, 75% to 85% being singletons. The data stem from a study of blood T cell repertoires in COVID-19. Background on the study: From T cells, B-cell-depleted T cells, or PBMCs came the material, which was cDNA or gDNA.

The clonotype comes from a woman aged 40 to 50 who had recovered from COVID-19. The V and J genes are TRBV2 and TRBJ1-2, with a weak D call TRBD1 (5 bases). Sequencing was performed on peripheral blood. The CDR3 region has the DNA TGTGCCAGCACCGGAGGGACCTATGGCTACACCTTC. Amino acids: CASTGGTYGYTF.